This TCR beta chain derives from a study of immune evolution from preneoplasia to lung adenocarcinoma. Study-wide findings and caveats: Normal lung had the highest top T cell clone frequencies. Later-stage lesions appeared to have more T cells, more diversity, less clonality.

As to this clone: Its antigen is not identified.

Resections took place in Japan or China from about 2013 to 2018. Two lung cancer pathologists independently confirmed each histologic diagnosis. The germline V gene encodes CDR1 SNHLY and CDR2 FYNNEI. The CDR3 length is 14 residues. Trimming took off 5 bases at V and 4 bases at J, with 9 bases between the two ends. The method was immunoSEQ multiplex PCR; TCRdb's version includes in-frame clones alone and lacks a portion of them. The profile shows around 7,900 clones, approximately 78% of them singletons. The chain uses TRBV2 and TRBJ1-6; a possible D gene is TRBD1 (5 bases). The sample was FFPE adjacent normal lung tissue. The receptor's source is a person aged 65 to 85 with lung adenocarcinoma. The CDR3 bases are TGTGCCAGCAGTATTGACAGTTATAATTCACCCCTCCACTTT. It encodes CASSIDSYNSPLHF.